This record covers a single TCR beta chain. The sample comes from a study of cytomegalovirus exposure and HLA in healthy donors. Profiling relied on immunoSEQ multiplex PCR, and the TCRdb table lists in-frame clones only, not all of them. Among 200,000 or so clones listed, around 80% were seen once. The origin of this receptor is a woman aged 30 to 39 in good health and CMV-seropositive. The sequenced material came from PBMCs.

CDR3 DNA: TGTGCCAGCAGTTTTAGGGACAGGAGCTATGGCTACACCTTC. This codes for CASSFRDRSYGYTF. The rearrangement joins TRBV28 to TRBJ1-2, with 8 positions matching TRBD1. V shed 3 bases, J shed 4 bases, and the junction held 4 bases outside the gene matches. CDR1 MDHEN and CDR2 SYDVKM come from the germline V gene. There are 14 residues in the CDR3.